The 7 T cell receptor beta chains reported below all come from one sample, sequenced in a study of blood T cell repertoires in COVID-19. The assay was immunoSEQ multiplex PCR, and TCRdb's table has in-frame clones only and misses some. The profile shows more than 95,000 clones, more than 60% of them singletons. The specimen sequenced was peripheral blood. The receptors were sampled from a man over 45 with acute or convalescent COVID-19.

DNA of the CDR3: TGTGCCAGCAGACCGATTACAGAGTCTTATGGCTACACCTTC. Residues: CASRPITESYGYTF. The V gene is TRBV28, the J gene TRBJ1-2; no clear D. The V gene's germline CDR1 is MDHEN and CDR2 SYDVKM. V dropped 6 bases and J dropped 5 bases, with 16 bases sitting between them. The CDR3 has 14 residues.

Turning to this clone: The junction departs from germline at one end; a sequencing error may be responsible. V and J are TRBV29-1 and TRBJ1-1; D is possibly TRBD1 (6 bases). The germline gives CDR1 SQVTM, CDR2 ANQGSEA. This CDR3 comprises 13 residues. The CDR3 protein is CNVLGTQNTEAFF. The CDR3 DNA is TGCAACGTTCTCGGGACACAGAACACTGAAGCTTTCTTT.

The CDR3 loop is CASSDPPGTGALLHF. For the CDR3, the DNA is TGTGCCAGCAGTGACCCGCCCGGGACAGGAGCTCTCCTCCACTTT. This chain uses TRBV2 with TRBJ1-6, with TRBD1 matching 8 bases. V lost 3 bases and J lost 15; bases outside the gene matches: 13. There are 15 residues in the CDR3. Germline loops: CDR1 SNHLY, CDR2 FYNNEI.

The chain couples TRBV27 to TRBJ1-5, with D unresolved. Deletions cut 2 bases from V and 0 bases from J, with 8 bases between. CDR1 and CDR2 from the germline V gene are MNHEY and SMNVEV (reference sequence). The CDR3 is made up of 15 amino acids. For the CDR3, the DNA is TGTGCCAGCAGTTTACGGGGTTATAGCAATCAGCCCCAGCATTTT. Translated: CASSLRGYSNQPQHF.

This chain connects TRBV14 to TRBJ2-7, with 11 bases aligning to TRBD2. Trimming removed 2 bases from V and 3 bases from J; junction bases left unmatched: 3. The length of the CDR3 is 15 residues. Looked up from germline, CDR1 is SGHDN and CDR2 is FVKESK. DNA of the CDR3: TGTGCCAGCAGCCAACCGACTAGCGGGGACTACGAGCAGTACTTC. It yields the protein CASSQPTSGDYEQYF.

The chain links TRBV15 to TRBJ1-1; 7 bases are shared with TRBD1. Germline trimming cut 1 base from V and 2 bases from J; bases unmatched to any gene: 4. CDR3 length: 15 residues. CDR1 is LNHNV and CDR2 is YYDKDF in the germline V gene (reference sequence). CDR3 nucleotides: TGTGCCACCAGCAGAGGACAGGGTGGAAACACTGAAGCTTTCTTT. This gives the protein CATSRGQGGNTEAFF.

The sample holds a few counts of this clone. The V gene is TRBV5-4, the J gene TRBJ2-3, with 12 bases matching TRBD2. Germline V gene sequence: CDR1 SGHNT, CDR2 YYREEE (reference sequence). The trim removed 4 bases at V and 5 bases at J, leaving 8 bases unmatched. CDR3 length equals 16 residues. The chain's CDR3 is CASSPTSGGSQDTQYF. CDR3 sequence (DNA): TGTGCCAGCAGCCCAACTAGCGGGGGGTCCCAAGATACGCAGTATTTT.